The rows below give T cell receptor beta chains drawn from one sample of a study of cytomegalovirus exposure and HLA in healthy donors. This table comes from immunoSEQ multiplex PCR, and its TCRdb copy is limited to in-frame clones, with some not included. The sample lists 190,000 or so clones, around three quarters occurring once. The source material was PBMCs. Receptors were obtained from a boy younger than 18 in good health and CMV-seronegative. The CDR3 runs from the conserved cysteine through the conserved F or W. A D gene is named only where the DNA matches it firmly.

TRBV5-1,TRBJ2-7,TRBD1,CASSLETGRAYEQYF,TGCGCCAGCAGCTTGGAGACAGGGCGAGCCTACGAGCAGTACTTC
TRBV4-1,TRBJ2-4,TRBD2,CASSQASGRGKNIQYF,TGCGCCAGCAGCCAAGCCTCCGGGAGGGGCAAAAACATTCAGTACTTC
TRBV19,TRBJ2-7,TRBD2,CASSIESGRRYEQYF,TGTGCCAGTAGTATAGAGAGCGGGAGACGGTACGAGCAGTACTTC
TRBV25-1,TRBJ2-3,TRBD1,CASSLSRDRGTDTQYF,TGTGCCAGCAGTCTTAGCCGGGACAGAGGCACAGATACGCAGTATTTT
TRBV10-3,TRBJ1-3,TRBD1,CAISVGNIGGRGNTIYF,TGTGCCATCAGTGTGGGGAACATAGGGGGCCGTGGAAACACCATATATTTT
TRBV5-6,TRBJ2-1,TRBD2,CASRLFGGAWEQFF,TGTGCCAGCAGACTATTCGGGGGGGCGTGGGAGCAGTTCTTC
TRBV5-1,TRBJ1-1,TRBD1,CASSETGGLNTEAFF,TGCGCCAGCAGCGAGACAGGGGGGCTGAACACTGAAGCTTTCTTT
TRBV5-1,TRBJ2-7,-,CASSLDGVSHYEQYF,TGCGCCAGCAGCTTGGACGGGGTCAGTCACTACGAGCAGTACTTC
TRBV19,TRBJ1-5,TRBD1,CASRAGGTNQPQHF,TGTGCCAGTAGGGCAGGGGGGACCAATCAGCCCCAGCATTTT
TRBV15,TRBJ1-5,TRBD1,CATSRWDRAPNQPQHF,TGTGCCACCAGCAGATGGGACAGGGCTCCCAATCAGCCCCAGCATTTT
TRBV30,TRBJ2-3,TRBD2,CAWSLLGGADTQYF,TGTGCCTGGAGTCTCCTGGGAGGGGCAGATACGCAGTATTTT
TRBV5-1,TRBJ2-1,TRBD2,CASSLASATSGSTNEQFF,TGCGCCAGCAGCTTGGCCTCGGCGACTAGCGGGAGTACAAATGAGCAGTTCTTC
TRBV12-5,TRBJ2-7,TRBD1,CASGLALQGRGSEQYF,TGTGCTAGTGGTTTGGCCCTACAGGGCAGGGGGAGCGAGCAGTACTTC
TRBV5-5,TRBJ2-3,TRBD2,CASRTSSTDTQYF,TGTGCCAGCAGGACTAGCTCCACAGATACGCAGTATTTT
TRBV7-2,TRBJ1-2,TRBD1,CASSLTGVDYGYTF,TGTGCCAGCAGCCTGACAGGGGTTGACTATGGCTACACCTTC
TRBV18,TRBJ1-5,-,CASSPNRLSEPQHF,TGTGCCAGCTCACCTAACCGGCTGAGCGAGCCCCAGCATTTT
TRBV18,TRBJ2-3,TRBD2,CASSSTAGPTGGDTQYF,TGTGCCAGCTCATCTACTGCGGGCCCCACCGGGGGGGATACGCAGTATTTT
TRBV27,TRBJ1-5,-,CASSSSGVSNQPQHF,TGTGCCAGCAGCTCCTCAGGGGTTAGCAATCAGCCCCAGCATTTT
TRBV4-1,TRBJ1-6,-,CASSIQDSYNSPLHF,TGCGCCAGCAGCATACAGGACTCCTATAATTCACCCCTCCACTTT
TRBV25-1,TRBJ1-4,-,CASSVNGSDGEKLFF,TGTGCCAGCAGTGTAAATGGGAGCGACGGTGAAAAACTGTTTTTT
TRBV5-1,TRBJ2-1,TRBD2,CASTTMVSSGPDWPEQFF,TGCGCCAGCACCACCATGGTATCTAGCGGCCCCGATTGGCCCGAGCAGTTCTTC
TRBV19,TRBJ1-1,-,CASSINRDVEAFF,TGTGCCAGTAGTATCAACAGGGACGTCGAAGCTTTCTTT
TRBV4-2,TRBJ1-1,TRBD1,CASSQGTGETEAFF,TGTGCCAGCAGCCAAGGGACAGGGGAAACTGAAGCTTTCTTT
TRBV29-1,TRBJ2-7,TRBD2,CSGTSGETYEQYF,TGCAGCGGGACTAGCGGGGAGACCTACGAGCAGTACTTC
TRBV5-1,TRBJ1-1,TRBD1,CASSSGQVTEAFF,TGCGCCAGCAGCTCGGGACAGGTGACTGAAGCTTTCTTT
TRBV13,TRBJ1-1,TRBD1,CASRPFLGQDPEKEEAFF,TGTGCCAGCAGGCCGTTTTTAGGACAGGATCCCGAAAAGGAAGAAGCTTTCTTT
TRBV5-1,TRBJ2-2,TRBD2,CASSVTSGRANTGELFF,TGCGCCAGCAGCGTGACTAGCGGGAGGGCGAACACCGGGGAGCTGTTTTTT